This TCR beta chain stems from a study of shared clonotypes between healthy human individuals. Study-wide background: A donor's plate count was three for CD4 naive and three for CD4 memory; CD8 naive had two and CD8 memory one. Points from the study as a whole: It was the non-shared clonotypes that had lower generation probabilities than clonotypes shared by all four donors. About 5% of naive CD4 clonotypes were shared across several donors.

Replicate PCRs run on sorted subsets employed roughly 190 ng DNA, 30,000 to 35,000 T cell genomes. TCRdb's table, derived via immunoSEQ multiplex PCR, lists solely in-frame clones and lacks some. This sample yields nearly 750,000 clones, of which approximately 72% are seen a single time; less than 2% belongs to the top ten. J gave up 10 bases and V 4 bases, and 8 bases lay outside the gene matches. Germline V lookup: CDR1 MNHEY, CDR2 SMNVEV (reference sequence). The CDR3 has 15 amino acids. To note about this clone: The antigen is not known.

This sequence originates from a woman in her 30s in good health. The material sequenced was memory CD4+ T cells sorted from blood. Sample subset: CD45RA-negative fraction. The gene calls are TRBV27 and TRBJ1-5, with 12 bases aligning to TRBD1. The CDR3 DNA reads as TGTGCCAGCAGTTCGGGGACAGGGGGCAGTGGCCCCCAGCATTTT. This translates into CASSSGTGGSGPQHF.